This T cell receptor (beta chain) was captured by sequencing in a study of response to subunit inactivated influenza vaccine. Overall study findings and caveats: Authors proposed each seasonal influenza vaccination draws in few new T cells.

A single record per CDR3 protein comes from TCRdb applying MiXCR to the RT-PCR reads. The table has more than 500,000 distinct CDR3 sequences, roughly 10% seen once. CDR1 and CDR2 from the germline V gene are SGDLS and YYNGEE. CDR3 size: 17 residues. Between the trimmed V and J ends, which lost 0 bases and 7 bases, there was a span of 19 bases. This clonotype came up a few times. Its antigen is unidentified. This sample also appeared in a second study, on T cells expressing NK-cell markers. According to that study: Synthesis of TCR beta cDNA relied on 5'RACE template switching carrying UMIs. In a group of 5 to 7 donors, dominant NKG2C+ clonotypes represented roughly 1.0-7.0% of CD8+ T cells.

The source of this sequence is a man aged 50 to 60 who received an inactivated influenza vaccine. The specimen comprised PBMCs from blood, sampled on the day of vaccination. The chain employs TRBV9 and TRBJ2-2; TRBD2 is a possible D gene (6 bases). CDR3 residues: CASSVDFRRGRHGELFF. The CDR3 DNA sequence: TGTGCCAGCAGCGTAGATTTCCGGAGGGGTAGACACGGGGAGCTGTTTTTT.